This T cell receptor (beta chain) was sequenced in a study of T-cell reconstitution after alpha-beta-depleted transplantation in children. This clonotype has at least ten counts. Preparation of the TCRbeta library used unique molecular identifiers. TCRdb used MiXCR to reprocess the PCR reads, holding one entry per CDR3 protein. The profile covers approximately 340,000 distinct CDR3 sequences, with approximately 10% appearing a single time and around 2.4% taken by the ten largest. The source is a human donor who donated a stem cell graft to a child with acute lymphoblastic leukemia. The sequencing used PBMCs from the stem cell graft donor, collected from the stem cell graft.

CDR3 in DNA: TGCAGCGTCTCTATGGGCGGGAGGGCCACAGATACGCAGTATTTT. It specifies CSVSMGGRATDTQYF. The chain carries TRBV29-1 and TRBJ2-3; 9 positions match TRBD2. The germline V gene has CDR1 SQVTM and CDR2 ANQGSEA. J lost 2 bases, V lost 6 bases, and 9 bases had no gene match. The CDR3 loop spans 15 amino acids.